A selection of T cell receptor beta chains follows, all from one sample in a study of T cells in Graves' hyperthyroidism and ophthalmopathy. TCRdb analysed the multiplex PCR reads with MiXCR anew, one entry per CDR3 protein. The sample has hundreds of thousands of distinct CDR3 sequences; more than 30% are singletons. Sequenced sample: blood. All receptors come from a man aged 18 to 29 with Graves' hyperthyroidism. Both conserved end residues are part of each CDR3.

CASSLGGQDPFYEQYF,TRBV5-1
CASSSGTSGRVLYF,TRBV7-3
CASSEMGTEAFF,TRBV28
CCSHPSEGYGYTF,TRBV20-1
CASSILGGNTEAFF,TRBV19
CASRVRDTAAYEQYF,TRBV6-6
CASTPLAGVTGELFF,TRBV19
CASGGRGISAEAFF,TRBV7-3
CASSPNRNTEAFF,TRBV5-1
CASSEWTAEKLFF,TRBV2
CAISSGAEIF,TRBV10-3
CASSQDGNEQFF,TRBV14
CASSVGTEGRGGYEQYF,TRBV7-9
CAINTGSGELFF,TRBV10-3
CASSPQPPREQYF,TRBV5-1
CASSELVSLTSNQPQHF,TRBV2
CASSYGVSGELFF,TRBV24-1
CASGQGEITEAFF,TRBV7-3
CTVGRGAYEQYF,TRBV6-5
CSARVGLSGELFF,TRBV20-1
CASSHFGRTDTGELFF,TRBV19
CASSPSGGQRGNQPQHF,TRBV7-2
CSAKVFRGGGETQYF,TRBV20-1
CASSVEGLTEAFF,TRBV9
CASSDVAVGEQYF,TRBV4-1
CASSSGQGVREQYF,TRBV7-9
CASSSDGDEQYF,TRBV7-9
CASRRGTFEAFF,TRBV7-9
CASSGGTPNTGELFF,TRBV9
CASTLRRDTGNTIYF,TRBV2
CASSLSEGLSYEQYF,TRBV5-1
CASSLGVNVLTF,TRBV7-2
CASSHPGRNYGYTF,TRBV4-1
CASSFTWGTQETQYF,TRBV12-3/TRBV12-4
CASSFDRGLEETQYF,TRBV7-2
CASSLKQNTGELFF,TRBV10-3
CSVDDEPDTQYF,TRBV29-1
CASSSQGKNTEAFF,TRBV5-1
CASGRQVDPYEQYF,TRBV10-2
CASSLDQNTIYF,TRBV7-2
CASSTGTGLSSYEQYF,TRBV14
CATSAAGELFF,TRBV15
CATSRDREQETQYF,TRBV15
CATSTVGTSGNEQFF,TRBV15
CASSPATGAGTGANVLTF,TRBV5-1
CASSAGHAPYEQYF,TRBV10-3
CSAVDSTPEQYF,TRBV20-1
CSASLLQEEETQYF,TRBV20-1
CASSTSASGAISYEQYF,TRBV19
CAVGFRGSNTEAFF,TRBV19
CATSDYPGELFF,TRBV24-1
CASSSRTSINTIGETQYF,TRBV7-9
CSANGVVGAEAFF,TRBV20-1
CASSFSTGGEQYF,TRBV5-1
CASIGDVNTEAFF,TRBV5-1
CASSPQSGTVEAFF,TRBV7-2
CSVDKGRLGAHQETQYF,TRBV29-1
CASQNSGMNEKLFF,TRBV19
CASSLDRRNTIYF,TRBV7-8
CASSFSGDNQPQHF,TRBV7-9